This T cell receptor (beta chain) was sequenced during a study of blood T cell repertoires in COVID-19. V was shortened by 8 bases and J by 3 bases, with 20 bases between the two germline ends. Germline loops: CDR1 SGHTA, CDR2 FQGNSA. This CDR3 comprises 15 residues. TCRdb keeps only in-frame clones here, not all; method: immunoSEQ multiplex PCR. The table records around 140,000 clones, roughly 90% of them present only once. The TCR comes from a man aged 65 to 85 with active COVID-19. The sequencing input was peripheral blood. The chain links TRBV7-2 to TRBJ2-7, with TRBD2 as a possible D gene (7 bases). The CDR3 spells CASREGGLRVYEQYF. Here the CDR3 DNA reads TGTGCCAGCCGAGAGGGGGGGCTACGTGTCTACGAGCAGTACTTC.